The TCR beta chain under discussion was sequenced for a study of blood T cell repertoires in COVID-19. Study-level information: In each case, the material was cDNA or gDNA derived from T cells, B-cell-depleted T cells, or PBMCs.

TCRdb's table, derived via immunoSEQ multiplex PCR, lists solely in-frame clones and lacks some. This table holds about 130,000 clones, 60% to 75% found once. The CDR3 is made up of 14 amino acids. Looked up from germline, CDR1 is SEHNR and CDR2 is FQNEAQ (reference sequence). V was shortened by 5 bases and J by 8 bases, with 16 bases between the two germline ends. The gene calls are TRBV7-9 and TRBJ2-1; tentatively, D is TRBD2 (5 bases). The sequencing input was peripheral blood. This receptor was identified in a woman in her sixties or seventies with acute or convalescent COVID-19. The CDR3 region has the DNA TGTGCCAGCAGCCGCCCAGTGAGGGCCCATGAGCAGTTCTTC. Translating gives CASSRPVRAHEQFF. Together with reference TRBV7-9 and TRBJ2-1, the CDR3 gives the full variable domain: DTGVSQNPRHKITKRGQNVTFRCDPISEHNRLYWYRQTLGQGPEFLTYFQNEAQLEKSRLLSDRFSAERPKGSFSTLEIQRTEQGDSAMYLCASSRPVRAHEQFFGPGTRLTVL.